This TCR beta chain comes out of a study of cytomegalovirus exposure and HLA in healthy donors. The V end lost 1 base, the J end lost 2 bases, and 12 bases lay between the germline ends. The CDR3 runs to 16 residues. Looked up from germline, CDR1 is SGHVS and CDR2 is FQNEAQ. In regard to this clone: Its target is unknown.

Data came from immunoSEQ multiplex PCR; TCRdb stores just in-frame clones and leaves some out. Of 200,000 to 300,000 clones listed, 70% to 90% are singletons. Findings of the study overall: The authors confirmed in vitro that a few CMV-associated chains were specific for CMV antigens. Despite most TCR sequences being rare, some public TCRs occurred in many donors. According to the study, 150 to 200 TCR beta chains were cytomegalovirus-associated.

The source material was PBMCs. The chain is built from TRBV7-8 and TRBJ1-5, with no clear D. The source of this sequence is a woman aged 25 to 45 in good health and CMV-seropositive. CDR3 residues: CASSLDSHSGNQPQHF. DNA of the CDR3: TGTGCCAGCAGCTTAGACTCCCACTCGGGCAATCAGCCCCAGCATTTT.